These 12 T cell receptor beta chains originate from one sample sequenced in a study of T cell responses to AZD1222 COVID-19 vaccine. The table came from immunoSEQ multiplex PCR; TCRdb's copy has only in-frame clones and leaves some out. In the table there are approximately 180,000 clones, just over 85% of which are singletons. The sample consisted of peripheral blood, taken on day 0 of AZD1222 vaccination. These receptors all stem from an adult in good health.

The chain uses TRBV29-1 and TRBJ1-4; 8 positions agree with TRBD1. Germline assignment: CDR1 SQVTM and CDR2 ANQGSEA. Losses at the gene ends were 3 bases for V and 8 bases for J; bases not matched to a gene: 5. The CDR3 extends over 13 amino acids. The CDR3 loop reads CSVEGQDGEKLFF. For the CDR3, the DNA is TGCAGCGTTGAGGGACAGGACGGAGAAAAACTGTTTTTT.

The chain recombines TRBV24-1 with TRBJ2-7; 7 bases agree with TRBD2. The CDR3 is made up of 16 amino acids. Germline CDR1 is KGHDR and CDR2 is SFDVKD. V was clipped by 3 bases and J by 0 bases; unmatched bases: 7. This chain's CDR3 is CATSDGGDGSSYEQYF. CDR3 bases: TGTGCCACCAGTGATGGGGGGGACGGGAGCTCCTACGAGCAGTACTTC.

The genes are TRBV28 and TRBJ1-4; the D gene is possibly TRBD1 (5 bases). Trimming removed 7 bases from V and 13 bases from J, with 22 bases in between. The CDR3 consists of 14 residues. CDR1 is MDHEN and CDR2 is SYDVKM in the germline V gene. DNA for the CDR3: TGTGCCAGCATCTCCGGGACGGCGGAGGGAGGACTGTTTTTT. Residues: CASISGTAEGGLFF.

V and J are TRBV2 and TRBJ1-5; 10 bases are shared with TRBD1. CDR3 length: 13 amino acids. J lost 4 bases, V lost 11 bases, and 5 bases had no gene match. Germline V gene data show CDR1 as SNHLY and CDR2 as FYNNEI. The CDR3 sequence is CAGWTGGNQPQHF. The CDR3 nucleotides are TGTGCCGGGTGGACAGGGGGGAATCAGCCCCAGCATTTT.

The chain combines TRBV18 with TRBJ1-5, with a tentative D call TRBD1 (5 bases). The CDR3 has 15 residues. V gave up 5 bases and J gave up 0 bases, with 11 bases separating them. Germline-derived CDR1 and CDR2 are KGHSH and LQKENI. The CDR3 reads CASSTIGHSNQPQHF. CDR3 DNA sequence: TGTGCCAGCTCAACCATCGGACATAGCAATCAGCCCCAGCATTTT.

V gene TRBV27 combines with J gene TRBJ2-4; 7 bases are shared with TRBD1. Germline CDR1 MNHEY, CDR2 SMNVEV (reference sequence). Trimming at V came to 3 bases and at J to 6 bases, leaving 2 bases not matched to a gene. The CDR3 has 13 amino acids. The CDR3 sequence: CASSFTGANIQYF. The DNA of the CDR3 is TGTGCCAGCAGTTTCACAGGGGCAAACATTCAGTACTTC.

This clone was counted once. V gene TRBV4-1 combines with J gene TRBJ1-4, with D perhaps matching TRBD1 (5 bases). The V gene lost 1 base and the J gene lost 0 bases, with 9 bases spanning the gap. CDR1 is MGHRA, CDR2 YSYEKL, per germline. The CDR3 runs 16 residues. The DNA for the CDR3 is TGCGCCAGCAGCCAAGGGCAGGGCTCAACTAATGAAAAACTGTTTTTT. It is translated as CASSQGQGSTNEKLFF.

The chain carries TRBV5-5 and TRBJ1-2; the D is unclear. The germline V gene has CDR1 SGHKS and CDR2 YYEKEE (reference sequence). This CDR3 spans 15 amino acids. Trimming removed 0 bases at V and 0 bases at J, with 9 bases between. CDR3 in DNA: TGTGCCAGCAGCTTGGTTCGCGGGGCTAACTATGGCTACACCTTC. This encodes CASSLVRGANYGYTF.

This chain joins TRBV5-1 and TRBJ1-6; the D is unclear. The CDR3 is 15 amino acids. V lost 5 bases and J lost 18, with 27 bases in between. The germline gives CDR1 SGHRS, CDR2 YFSETQ. In DNA form, the CDR3 reads TGCGCCAGCAGACGATCATTAGAGACTCGCCATAGCCCCCACTTT. It translates to CASRRSLETRHSPHF.

The chain employs TRBV2 and TRBJ1-1; perhaps TRBD1 as D (6 bases). The CDR3 runs to 14 residues. Germline V gives CDR1 SNHLY, CDR2 FYNNEI. The V gene lost 2 bases and the J gene lost 4 bases, with 11 bases spanning the gap. DNA for the CDR3: TGTGCCAGCAGTGAAAGGGGGGGAGTCACTGAAGCTTTCTTT. Translated: CASSERGGVTEAFF.

The chain uses TRBV12-3 or TRBV12-4 and TRBJ1-6; no clear D. Deletions cut 5 bases from V and 13 bases from J, with 12 bases between. The CDR3 is 12 residues long. The CDR3 spells CASSLSNGPLHF. The CDR3 DNA reads TGTGCCAGCAGTCTATCCAATGGGCCCCTCCACTTT.

The chain combines TRBV6-2 or TRBV6-3 with TRBJ1-1, with D unresolved. The CDR3 runs 12 residues. Trimming left V 0 bases short and J 11 bases short, with 10 bases between. The germline CDR1 and CDR2 sequences are MNHEY and SVGEGT. CDR3 sequence: CASSYSTVSAFF. The CDR3 DNA follows: TGTGCCAGCAGTTACTCCACAGTCAGCGCTTTCTTT.